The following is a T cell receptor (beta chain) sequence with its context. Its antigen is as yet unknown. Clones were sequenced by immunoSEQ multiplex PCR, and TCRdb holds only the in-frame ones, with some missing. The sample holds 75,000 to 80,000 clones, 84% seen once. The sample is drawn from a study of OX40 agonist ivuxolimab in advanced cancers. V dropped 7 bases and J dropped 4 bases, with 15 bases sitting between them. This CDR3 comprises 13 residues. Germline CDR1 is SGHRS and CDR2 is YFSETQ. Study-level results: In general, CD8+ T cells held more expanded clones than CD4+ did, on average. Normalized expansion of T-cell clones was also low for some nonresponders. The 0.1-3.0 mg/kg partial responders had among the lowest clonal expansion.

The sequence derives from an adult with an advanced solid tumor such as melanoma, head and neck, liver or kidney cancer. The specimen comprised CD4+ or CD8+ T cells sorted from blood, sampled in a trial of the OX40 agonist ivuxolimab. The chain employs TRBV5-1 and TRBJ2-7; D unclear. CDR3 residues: CASGLLDGYEQYF. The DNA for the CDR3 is TGCGCCAGCGGCCTATTGGACGGATACGAGCAGTACTTC.